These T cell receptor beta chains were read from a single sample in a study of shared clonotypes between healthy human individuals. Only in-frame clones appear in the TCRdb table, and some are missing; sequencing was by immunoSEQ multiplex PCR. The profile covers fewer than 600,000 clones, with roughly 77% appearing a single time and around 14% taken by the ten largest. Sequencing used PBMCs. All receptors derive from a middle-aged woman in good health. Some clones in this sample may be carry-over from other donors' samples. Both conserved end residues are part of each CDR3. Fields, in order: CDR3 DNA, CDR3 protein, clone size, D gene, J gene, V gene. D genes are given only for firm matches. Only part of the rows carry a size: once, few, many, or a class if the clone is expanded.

TGCGCCAGCAGCTTGGAGGCAGGGGGGACCGTCTTATATGGCTACACCTTC	CASSLEAGGTVLYGYTF	.	TRBD1	TRBJ1-2	TRBV5-1
TGTGCCAGCAGTTTTGGGCTAGCTGGCTACGAGCAGTACTTC	CASSFGLAGYEQYF	once	.	TRBJ2-7	TRBV28
TGTGCCAGCAGCGCTCAAGAGACCCAGTACTTC	CASSAQETQYF	.	.	TRBJ2-5	TRBV9
TGTGCCAGCAGCTTGGCCGGGACTAGCGTTGGGGAGCAGTACTTC	CASSLAGTSVGEQYF	.	TRBD2	TRBJ2-7	TRBV7-2
TGTGCCAGCAGCCAAGAAAGGATCGGCTGGGGGCGGAGTGGCTACACCTTC	CASSQERIGWGRSGYTF	.	.	TRBJ1-2	TRBV14
TGCGCCAGCAGCCCCCCGGGACTAGCCCAGTACTTC	CASSPPGLAQYF	.	TRBD2	TRBJ2-5	TRBV4-1
TGCGCCAGCAGTGAGTCCGGGACACGGGCACGGGAGCAGTACTTC	CASSESGTRAREQYF	few	.	TRBJ2-7	TRBV10-1
TGTGCCAGCTCCCTCTCGGCTAGATCAGATACGCAGTATTTT	CASSLSARSDTQYF	once	.	TRBJ2-3	TRBV18
TGCAGCGTTGAGGGGGACAAGAGGGGGCGTGAGACCCAGTACTTC	CSVEGDKRGRETQYF	.	TRBD1	TRBJ2-5	TRBV29-1
TGTGCCAGCAGCGTAGACGGGGAGCTGTTTTTT	CASSVDGELFF	.	.	TRBJ2-2	TRBV9
TGTGCCAGCTTCCTACAGGGTGGCGGAGAGACCCAGTACTTC	CASFLQGGGETQYF	.	.	TRBJ2-5	TRBV2
TGTGCCACCAGCAGAGGGCCAACGGACGGCTTAGGAGGGCAGTATTTT	CATSRGPTDGLGGQYF	.	.	TRBJ2-3	TRBV15
TGTGCCAGCAGTTGGACCGCGGACTTGCCCTCCCACGAGCAGTACTTC	CASSWTADLPSHEQYF	.	.	TRBJ2-7	TRBV6-5
TGCGCCAGCAGCTTACTGACGGCGGCGGACACTGAAGCTTTCTTT	CASSLLTAADTEAFF	once	.	TRBJ1-1	TRBV5-1
TGCGCCAGCAGCTCCGGGACAGGGGTTCTGAACACTGAAGCTTTCTTT	CASSSGTGVLNTEAFF	few	TRBD1	TRBJ1-1	TRBV5-1
TGCAGTGTTGGGACCCCCCTAGAGCAGTACTTC	CSVGTPLEQYF	many	.	TRBJ2-7	TRBV20-1
TGCGCCAGCAGCCAAGCTATCTTGGGGGGCCAGGGCTACACCTTC	CASSQAILGGQGYTF	once	.	TRBJ1-2	TRBV4-1
TGTGCCAGTACGCGGACTAGCAGTCAACCGAACACCGGGGAGCTGTTTTTT	CASTRTSSQPNTGELFF	once	TRBD2	TRBJ2-2	TRBV19
TGTGCCAGCAGCTTGGGGGCCGGGACCCCGGGTGAGCAGTTCTTC	CASSLGAGTPGEQFF	.	.	TRBJ2-1	TRBV5-4
TGTGCCAGCAGCCCCGTGAGGTTTGCAGAGACCCAGTACTTC	CASSPVRFAETQYF	.	.	TRBJ2-5	TRBV7-2
TGTGCCAGCAGCTTAGAAGCGTGGGGGCTAGCGGGAGGGTATGGGTTCTTC	CASSLEAWGLAGGYGFF	.	TRBD2	TRBJ2-1	TRBV11-3
TGTGCCAGCAGTTTAATGGGGGCGGGGGCGAGCATCTATGGCTACACCTTC	CASSLMGAGASIYGYTF	.	.	TRBJ1-2	TRBV28
TGTGCCAGCAGCGAGCACAGGGGGCAGGAGACCCAGTACTTC	CASSEHRGQETQYF	.	TRBD1	TRBJ2-5	TRBV7-3
TGTGCCAGCAGCAAGGGACAGGGGACCGAAAAACTGTTTTTT	CASSKGQGTEKLFF	.	TRBD1	TRBJ1-4	TRBV4-2
TGTGCCAGCAGCCCGACTGCGCCTAACTATGGCTACACCTTC	CASSPTAPNYGYTF	once	.	TRBJ1-2	TRBV7-8
TGCGCCAGCGGGTTTTCCTACAATGAGCAGTTCTTC	CASGFSYNEQFF	.	.	TRBJ2-1	TRBV10-2
TGTGCCAGCAGCCCCCCCTCCTGGGGTAGCGCATCCTACGAGCAGTACTTC	CASSPPSWGSASYEQYF	once	.	TRBJ2-7	TRBV7-9
TGCGCCAGCAGCCCCTTGGGATCCATGAACACTGAAGCTTTCTTT	CASSPLGSMNTEAFF	.	.	TRBJ1-1	TRBV5-1
TGCGCCAGCAGCCAAGAGGCCGGCAGGTGGACTGAAGCTTTCTTT	CASSQEAGRWTEAFF	.	.	TRBJ1-1	TRBV4-3
TGTGCCAGTAGTTCCCGGGTCACCTACGAGCAGTACTTC	CASSSRVTYEQYF	.	.	TRBJ2-7	TRBV19
TGCAGCGATTTACTGAACACTGAAGCTTTCTTT	CSDLLNTEAFF	few	.	TRBJ1-1	TRBV29-1
TGTGCCAGCAGCCCCACTTGGACGGGTGAGCAGTTCTTC	CASSPTWTGEQFF	.	.	TRBJ2-1	TRBV7-2
TGCGCCAGCAGCTTGGGACAGGGCAATGAGCAGTTCTTC	CASSLGQGNEQFF	.	TRBD1	TRBJ2-1	TRBV5-1
TGTGCCAGTAGTATAGTAGGGAGCGGATCCAAAAACATTCAGTACTTC	CASSIVGSGSKNIQYF	.	.	TRBJ2-4	TRBV19